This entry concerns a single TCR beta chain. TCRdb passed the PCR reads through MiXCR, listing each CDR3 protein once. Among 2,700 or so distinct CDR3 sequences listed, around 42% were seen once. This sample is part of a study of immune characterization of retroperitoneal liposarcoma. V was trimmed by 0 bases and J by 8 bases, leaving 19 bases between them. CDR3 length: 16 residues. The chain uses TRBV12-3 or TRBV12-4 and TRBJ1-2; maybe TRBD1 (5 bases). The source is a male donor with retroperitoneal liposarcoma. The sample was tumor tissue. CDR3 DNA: TGTGCCAGCAGTTTAGCCCCCTCCGGGACCAGGAGGGGCTACACCTTC. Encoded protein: CASSLAPSGTRRGYTF.